This passage covers 27 T cell receptor beta chains from one sample sequenced in a study of T cell clonality in common variable immunodeficiency. Generated by immunoSEQ multiplex PCR, the TCRdb table keeps only in-frame clones and is missing some. This record lists 25,000 to 35,000 clones, none seen once only, and the top ten clones contain 4% to 5%. Sequencing was done on a sample of peripheral blood mononuclear cells. The receptors come from a person aged 18 to 75 in good health.

This clone was observed at least ten times. The CDR3 end is not reached by the read, which stops 3 residues before it; the germline J gene fills it in. The chain links TRBV5-1 to TRBJ1-5, with D possibly being TRBD1 (6 bases). The germline gives CDR1 SGHRS, CDR2 YFSETQ. CDR3 length equals 14 residues. Trimming stripped 3 bases from V and 3 bases from J, with 10 bases between. The CDR3 loop is CASSSGQSNQPQHF. The sequenced part of the CDR3 DNA is TGCGCCAGCAGCTCCGGACAGTCCAATCAGCCC.

This clone was found many times. With the read ending 3 residues before the CDR3 end, the germline J gene is used to fill in that end. The rearrangement uses TRBV29-1 and TRBJ2-7; 10 bases map to TRBD2. V was clipped by 7 bases and J by 6 bases; unmatched bases: 12. Germline CDR1 SQVTM, CDR2 ANQGSEA. The CDR3 has 14 residues. CDR3 bases read: TGCAGCGCGACACTAGCGGGAACCTTCGGCGAG. Amino acid sequence: CSATLAGTFGE. The CDR3 reads in full as CSATLAGTFGEQYF.

This clone was observed a few times. Coverage ceases 3 residues before the CDR3 finishes, and the germline J gene fills in the end. This sequence joins TRBV19 and TRBJ1-2, with D maybe TRBD1 (6 bases). V lost 6 bases to trimming and J lost 6 bases, with 14 bases between them. Germline V gene lookup returns CDR1 LNHDA and CDR2 SQIVND (reference sequence). The length of the CDR3 is 13 residues. The sequenced CDR3 bases are TGTGCCAGTAGAGAACAGGGACCACATGGC. Translated: CASREQGPHG. The full CDR3 reads CASREQGPHGYTF.

This clone has at least ten counts. The sequence runs out 3 residues before the end of the CDR3; the remainder is reconstructed from the germline J gene. The chain uses TRBV11-2 and TRBJ1-5; D is undetermined. CDR1 is SGHAT and CDR2 is FQNNGV in the germline V gene. The CDR3 loop spans 14 amino acids. V was clipped by 0 bases and J by 6 bases, with 9 bases between them. CDR3 DNA (partial): TGTGCCAGCAGCTTAGACCTGGAGGGTCAGCCC. Translation gives CASSLDLEGQP. The whole CDR3 sequence reads CASSLDLEGQPQHF.

This clone was counted ten times or more. The read ends 3 residues early relative to the CDR3; the germline J gene fills the gap. V usage is TRBV16 and J usage is TRBJ2-1, with 9 bases fitting TRBD2. Germline assignment: CDR1 KGHSY and CDR2 FQNENV. Trimming at V came to 4 bases and at J to 3 bases, leaving 13 bases not matched to a gene. The CDR3 consists of 18 residues. The covered CDR3 bases are TGTGCCAGCAGCCGAGACGGACTAGCGAGGCCACGCTACAATGAG. This sequence encodes CASSRDGLARPRYNE. In full, the CDR3 reads CASSRDGLARPRYNEQFF. Complete variable domain (other parts from reference TRBV16 and TRBJ2-1): GEEVAQTPKHLVRGEGQKAKLYCAPIKGHSYVFWYQQVLKNEFKFLISFQNENVFDETGMPKERFSAKCLPNSPCSLEIQATKLEDSAVYFCASSRDGLARPRYNEQFFGPGTRLTVL.

This clone was seen many times. The CDR3 goes on 3 residues after the read ends, and that part is filled in from the germline J gene. V is TRBV20-1 and J is TRBJ2-1, with TRBD2 matching over 7 bases. J lost 6 bases, V lost 7 bases, and 6 bases had no gene match. This CDR3 region has 12 residues. From germline, CDR1 is DFQATT and CDR2 SNEGSKA (reference sequence). The CDR3 bases that were read are TGCAGTGAGGCGGGAGTTGCCAATGAG. Protein: CSEAGVANE. The complete CDR3 reads CSEAGVANEQFF.

This clone showed up many times. One end of the junction is discordant with germline, which a read error may explain. The read terminates 3 residues before the CDR3 end, so the remaining end is supplied by the germline J gene. This chain joins TRBV7-2 and TRBJ1-2, with TRBD1 matching over 8 bases. This CDR3 comprises 14 residues. The germline gives CDR1 SGHTA, CDR2 FQGNSA. CDR3 sequence reads: CASTLLGQGSGYTF. The part of the CDR3 DNA that was read is TGTGCCAGCACCTTACTAGGACAGGGTAGCGGC.

This clone occurred many times. With the read ending 3 residues before the CDR3 end, the germline J gene is used to fill in that end. V gene TRBV5-4 combines with J gene TRBJ2-3; D is possibly TRBD2 (5 bases). Germline V lookup: CDR1 SGHNT, CDR2 YYREEE (reference sequence). There are 15 residues in the CDR3. Deletions cut 0 bases from V and 2 bases from J, with 10 bases between. The CDR3 bases that were read are TGTGCCAGCAGCTTGGATTCTAGCACCACAGATACG. Its translation is CASSLDSSTTDT. The entire CDR3 sequence reads CASSLDSSTTDTQYF.

This clone was seen repeatedly, ten times or more. The sequence runs out 3 residues before the end of the CDR3; the remainder is reconstructed from the germline J gene. The gene calls are TRBV14 and TRBJ2-7; D unresolved. The CDR3 runs to 15 residues. Per germline, CDR1 SGHDN and CDR2 FVKESK. V lost 0 bases and J lost 2, with 11 bases in between. The covered CDR3 bases are TGTGCCAGCAGCCAAGATCCCGCAGGAACCTACGAG. This codes for CASSQDPAGTYE. The complete CDR3 reads CASSQDPAGTYEQYF.

This clone came up many times. A much larger clone is a single base away; this may be a read error. The CDR3 end is not reached by the read, which stops 3 residues before it; the germline J gene fills it in. This rearrangement joins TRBV5-4 to TRBJ2-3, with D possibly TRBD1 on 5 matching bases. CDR3 length equals 13 residues. Germline loops: CDR1 SGHNT, CDR2 YYREEE (reference sequence). The part of the CDR3 DNA that was read is TGTGCCAGCAGCTTGCAGGGCAATCAGCCG. Translated: CASSLQGNQP. The full CDR3 sequence reads CASSLQGNQPQYF.

This clone has just a few counts. The CDR3 extends 3 residues past the end of the read, so its final part is completed from the germline J gene. The rearrangement joins TRBV23-1 to TRBJ2-2; no reliable D call. TRBV23-1 qualifies as an ORF whose function is uncertain. The CDR3 is 16 amino acids. CDR3 sequence reads: CASSQSSGSTNEKLFF. The part of the CDR3 DNA that was read is TGCGCCAGCAGTCAATCGAGTGGATCAACTAATGAAAAG.

This clone showed up many times. The read stops 3 residues short of the end of the CDR3; the missing end is completed from the germline J gene. The chain joins TRBV18 to TRBJ2-1, with 9 positions matching TRBD1. The junction had 4 bases not matched to a gene; V was cut back by 3 bases and J by 4 bases. Germline V CDR1 and CDR2: KGHSH, LQKENI. There are 15 residues in the CDR3. The CDR3 protein is CASSPGTGKYNEQFF. Incomplete CDR3 DNA: TGTGCCAGCTCACCTGGGACAGGGAAGTACAATGAG.

This clone has a handful of counts. The read is 3 residues too short to cover the CDR3 end, so that end is filled in from the germline J gene. The rearrangement links TRBV5-1 to TRBJ2-7, with 15 bases matching TRBD2. The trim removed 4 bases at V and 1 base at J, leaving 6 bases unmatched. Germline loops: CDR1 SGHRS, CDR2 YFSETQ. The CDR3 totals 17 residues. CDR3 DNA (partial): TGCGCCAGCAGCCGGACTAGCGGGAGGGTGATGTCCTACGAG. Translation: CASSRTSGRVMSYE. The full CDR3 protein is CASSRTSGRVMSYEQYF.

This clone was detected many times. The read gets to within 3 residues of the CDR3 end, and the germline J gene fills in the rest. The chain couples TRBV5-4 to TRBJ2-7; 7 bases are a match to TRBD2. CDR3 length equals 15 residues. The junction had 11 bases not matched to a gene; V was cut back by 4 bases and J by 4 bases. Germline V gene data show CDR1 as SGHNT and CDR2 as YYREEE (reference sequence). The CDR3 DNA, read in part, is TGTGCCAGCAGCAACTTAGGACTAGAAATTTACGAG. This codes for CASSNLGLEIYE. The complete CDR3 sequence is CASSNLGLEIYEQYF.

This clone was counted many times. The CDR3 is cut off 3 residues early in the read; its end comes from the germline J gene. This sequence joins TRBV10-3 and TRBJ1-4; 7 bases line up with TRBD1. With 10 bases clipped from V and 7 bases from J, the junction kept 12 bases outside the gene matches. CDR1 and CDR2 from the germline V gene are ENHRY and SYGVKD. This CDR3 contains 14 residues. The part of the CDR3 DNA that was read is TGTGCCACCCACGCCGACAGGGCCAGTGAAAAA. This encodes CATHADRASEK. In full, the CDR3 reads CATHADRASEKLFF.

This clone was counted many times. The sequenced fragment ends 3 residues before the CDR3 boundary, so the rest is inferred from the germline J gene. The chain links TRBV20-1 to TRBJ2-5; D is unresolved. V lost 6 bases to trimming and J lost 1 base, with 12 bases between them. Germline values: CDR1 DFQATT, CDR2 SNEGSKA (reference sequence). This CDR3 region has 13 residues. The sequenced part of the CDR3 DNA is TGCAGTGCCCTAGTTCCCGGCCAAGAGACC. Translating it yields CSALVPGQET. The whole CDR3 region reads CSALVPGQETQYF.

This clone was seen at least ten times. With the read ending 3 residues before the CDR3 end, the germline J gene is used to fill in that end. The chain links TRBV30 to TRBJ1-5; 7 positions match TRBD1. The trim removed 3 bases at V and 2 bases at J, leaving 13 bases unmatched. Germline CDR1 and CDR2: GTSNPN and SVGIG (reference sequence). The CDR3 runs 17 residues. CDR3 sequence reads: CAWSRDRAGGGNQPQHF. CDR3 DNA (partial): TGTGCCTGGAGCCGCGACAGGGCGGGGGGTGGCAATCAGCCC.

This clone showed up many times. The CDR3 end lies 3 residues beyond the end of the read and is filled in from the germline J gene. The chain joins TRBV13 to TRBJ2-7; D is unclear. Germline assignment: CDR1 PRHDT and CDR2 FYEKMQ (reference sequence). Trimming shortened V by 0 bases and J by 2 bases, and 8 bases separated the two germline ends. The CDR3 sequence is 14 residues long. CDR3 protein: CASSLGLDPYEQYF. CDR3 bases read: TGTGCCAGCAGCTTAGGGCTAGATCCCTACGAG.

In this sample, this clone turned up many times. The read falls 3 residues short of the CDR3 end, and the missing part is taken from the germline J gene. The chain carries TRBV10-1 and TRBJ2-1; TRBD1 might be the D (5 bases). Trimming removed 6 bases at V and 3 bases at J, with 12 bases between. The CDR3 spans 14 residues. Germline lookup yields CDR1 WNHNN and CDR2 SYGVQD (reference sequence). The sequenced CDR3 bases are TGCGCCAGCAGGGGGCACAGAAACTACAATGAG. Encoded protein: CASRGHRNYNE. Given in full, the CDR3 is CASRGHRNYNEQFF.

Worth noting for this clone: The sequenced fragment ends 3 residues before the CDR3 boundary, so the rest is inferred from the germline J gene. The J gene is TRBJ2-7, the V gene TRBV19, with D unclear. The CDR3 runs to 16 residues. CDR1 LNHDA and CDR2 SQIVND come from the germline V gene (reference sequence). Between the trimmed V and J ends, which lost 3 bases and 2 bases, there was a span of 17 bases. The sequenced CDR3 bases are TGTGCCAGTAGTATGGGTAGTGGGCAGCCAACCTACGAG. As protein: CASSMGSGQPTYE. The full CDR3 protein is CASSMGSGQPTYEQYF.

This clone showed up just a few times. Distinct nucleotide sequences in the sample also encode this CDR3. Partial CDR3 DNA: TGTGCCAGCAGCTTAGCCGGGTTCCCTGAA. It is translated as CASSLAGFPE. The entire CDR3 protein is CASSLAGFPEAFF. The chain recombines TRBV7-2 with TRBJ1-1; D is unclear. The read is 3 residues too short to cover the CDR3 end, so that end is filled in from the germline J gene. Germline CDR1 SGHTA, CDR2 FQGNSA. The CDR3 consists of 13 residues. The ends were cut back, 0 bases at V and 6 bases at J, with 8 bases in the middle.

Comment on this clone: With the read ending 3 residues before the CDR3 end, the germline J gene is used to fill in that end. The chain uses TRBV7-2 and TRBJ2-7; TRBD2 matches 10 bases. CDR1 and CDR2 from the germline V gene are SGHTA and FQGNSA. The ends lost 5 bases at V and 4 bases at J; junction bases unmatched: 8. The CDR3 consists of 15 residues. This CDR3 reads CASSQPGLARYEQYF. The part of the CDR3 DNA that was read is TGTGCCAGCAGCCAACCGGGACTAGCGCGATACGAG. Complete variable domain (other parts from reference TRBV7-2 and TRBJ2-7): GAGVSQSPSNKVTEKGKDVELRCDPISGHTALYWYRQSLGQGLEFLIYFQGNSAPDKSGLPSDRFSAERTGGSVSTLTIQRTQQEDSAVYLCASSQPGLARYEQYFGPGTRLTVT.

This clone was counted ten times or more. The read is 3 residues too short to cover the CDR3 end, so that end is filled in from the germline J gene. The rearrangement uses TRBV5-4 and TRBJ1-2, with 12 positions matching TRBD1. V was clipped by 4 bases and J by 3 bases; unmatched bases: 4. The CDR3 loop spans 15 amino acids. Looked up from germline, CDR1 is SGHNT and CDR2 is YYREEE (reference sequence). The CDR3 here is CASSTGTGGYYGYTF. The covered CDR3 bases are TGTGCCAGCAGCACAGGGACAGGGGGCTACTATGGC.

This clone was seen a handful of times. From the germline J gene comes the end of the CDR3, since the read stops 3 residues before it. The chain has TRBV20-1 and TRBJ1-1; a possible D gene is TRBD1 (5 bases). Germline V gene data show CDR1 as DFQATT and CDR2 as SNEGSKA (reference sequence). The CDR3 has 13 amino acids. V lost 3 bases, J lost 1 base, and 9 bases lay in between. The sequenced CDR3 bases are TGCAGTGCTAGGCCTACAGGGAACACTGAA. Its protein product is CSARPTGNTE. The complete CDR3 sequence is CSARPTGNTEAFF.

This clone was recorded many times. The sequence runs out 3 residues before the end of the CDR3; the remainder is reconstructed from the germline J gene. The J gene is TRBJ1-6, the V gene TRBV5-1; D unclear. V was pared by 5 bases and J by 7 bases, with 10 bases between. The CDR3 is 13 amino acids. Germline-derived CDR1 and CDR2 are SGHRS and YFSETQ. The CDR3 loop is CASRAEANSPLHF. The sequenced part of the CDR3 DNA is TGCGCCAGCAGGGCAGAAGCGAATTCACCC.

This clone was picked up a small number of times. The sequenced fragment ends 3 residues before the CDR3 boundary, so the rest is inferred from the germline J gene. The rearrangement uses TRBV7-2 and TRBJ2-1; the D gene is possibly TRBD2 (5 bases). Germline V gene data show CDR1 as SGHTA and CDR2 as FQGNSA. Between the trimmed V and J ends, which lost 2 bases and 6 bases, there was a span of 11 bases. The CDR3 loop spans 14 amino acids. Partial CDR3 DNA: TGTGCCAGCAGCTTATCCCTCCGGGGCAATGAG. Protein product: CASSLSLRGNE. The CDR3 reads in full as CASSLSLRGNEQFF.

This clone was counted many times. The CDR3 extends 3 residues past the end of the read, so its final part is completed from the germline J gene. The chain has TRBV30 and TRBJ2-7, with TRBD2 matching 7 bases. The J segment lost 5 bases and the V segment lost 2 bases, leaving 9 bases of the junction unmatched. This CDR3 region has 14 residues. Germline lookup yields CDR1 GTSNPN and CDR2 SVGIG (reference sequence). CDR3 DNA, as far as it was read: TGTGCCTGGAGTACAAAAGCGGGATGGGACGAG. Protein: CAWSTKAGWDE. The full CDR3 protein reads CAWSTKAGWDEQYF.